This entry lists 18 T cell receptor beta chains sequenced from one sample in a study of cytomegalovirus exposure and HLA in healthy donors. Use of 60 Vbeta and 13 Jbeta primers characterized the PCR. TCRdb's table, derived via immunoSEQ multiplex PCR, lists solely in-frame clones and lacks some. The repertoire holds about 240,000 clones, roughly four fifths seen once, with 7% to 9% in the top ten. The sample consisted of PBMCs. These receptors originate from an older woman in good health and CMV-seropositive.

The chain combines TRBV6-5 with TRBJ2-2; TRBD2 matches 14 bases. V trimming: 2 bases; J trimming: 7 bases; junction bases outside the gene matches: 0. Germline V gives CDR1 MNHEY, CDR2 SVGAGI. The CDR3 is 15 amino acids. The CDR3 spells CASSYGTSGGGELFF. CDR3 nucleotides: TGTGCCAGCAGTTACGGGACTAGCGGGGGCGGGGAGCTGTTTTTT.

The chain couples TRBV7-9 to TRBJ2-1; a weak D match, TRBD1 (6 bases). CDR1 is SEHNR and CDR2 is FQNEAQ in the germline V gene (reference sequence). V dropped 5 bases and J dropped 7 bases, with 21 bases sitting between them. This CDR3 has 16 residues. CDR3 bases: TGTGCCAGCAGCCCAACGGGCAGGGGACCCTGGAATGAGCAGTTCTTC. Translated, it gives CASSPTGRGPWNEQFF.

This chain connects TRBV27 to TRBJ2-7; D gene unclear. The CDR3 totals 13 residues. V was cut by 6 bases and J by 0 bases, with 9 bases left in between. Germline lookup yields CDR1 MNHEY and CDR2 SMNVEV (reference sequence). The CDR3: CASRSAGSYEQYF. The CDR3 DNA reads as TGTGCCAGCAGAAGCGCTGGCTCCTACGAGCAGTACTTC.

V is TRBV11-2 and J is TRBJ2-7, with D maybe TRBD2 (6 bases). This CDR3 comprises 14 residues. The V gene lost 1 base and the J gene lost 1 base, with 8 bases spanning the gap. Per the germline V gene, CDR1 is SGHAT and CDR2 is FQNNGV. CDR3 sequence: CASSLAGTSYEQYF. The CDR3 DNA reads TGTGCCAGCAGCTTAGCAGGGACTTCCTACGAGCAGTACTTC.

This chain connects TRBV5-6 to TRBJ2-1, with 12 nucleotides matching TRBD2. V dropped 3 bases and J dropped 3; count of bases not matched to a gene: 10. CDR3 size: 18 residues. Germline CDR1 and CDR2: SGHDT and YYEEEE. The CDR3 here is CASSSTGTSGSLYNEQFF. CDR3 nucleotide sequence: TGTGCCAGCAGCTCCACCGGGACTAGCGGGTCACTCTACAATGAGCAGTTCTTC.

This chain uses TRBV5-1 with TRBJ2-3, with 7 bases aligning to TRBD1. Trimming at V came to 0 bases and at J to 4 bases, leaving 14 bases not matched to a gene. The length of the CDR3 is 18 residues. Germline-derived CDR1 and CDR2 are SGHRS and YFSETQ. DNA for the CDR3: TGCGCCAGCAGCTTGGGGCCCCTGACAGGGAGTTCTGCAGATACGCAGTATTTT. Translation gives CASSLGPLTGSSADTQYF.

The chain couples TRBV21-1 to TRBJ1-5; the table's TRBD1 call for D was not verified on the DNA. TRBV21-1 is labeled a pseudogene. This CDR3 region has 15 residues. The CDR3 loop reads CASSKTGQINQPQHF. The CDR3 region has the DNA TGTGCCAGCAGCAAAACTGGACAGATTAATCAGCCCCAGCATTTT.

Of note for this clone: The sample carries other DNA sequences with the same CDR3. The rearrangement uses TRBV2 and TRBJ2-7, with TRBD2 matching over 10 bases. Per the germline V gene, CDR1 is SNHLY and CDR2 is FYNNEI. V shed 11 bases and J 1 base; nucleotides not matched to a gene: 5. CDR3 length equals 13 residues. DNA of the CDR3: TGTGCCTCTGGGGGACTAGCGTCCTACGAGCAGTACTTC. Protein: CASGGLASYEQYF. Variable domain in full (rest from reference TRBV2 and TRBJ2-7): EPEVTQTPSHQVTQMGQEVILRCVPISNHLYFYWYRQILGQKVEFLVSFYNNEISEKSEIFDDQFSVERPDGSNFTLKIRSTKLEDSAMYFCASGGLASYEQYFGPGTRLTVT.

On this clone: Germline and junction disagree at one end, which may indicate a read error. This rearrangement joins TRBV20-1 to TRBJ2-7; unclear D gene. The CDR3 is 11 residues long. Germline CDR1 and CDR2: DFQATT and SNEGSKA (reference sequence). CDR3 nucleotide sequence: TGCAGTGCTAGAGCAGGTCCCGGCTACGTATTC. As protein: CSARAGPGYVF.

This sequence joins TRBV28 and TRBJ1-4; D remains unclear. Germline V gene lookup returns CDR1 MDHEN and CDR2 SYDVKM. The CDR3 contains 14 residues. V lost 6 bases, J lost 0 bases, and 8 bases lay in between. The CDR3 DNA is TGTGCCAGCAGCGGTCCTGCAACTAATGAAAAACTGTTTTTT. This gives the protein CASSGPATNEKLFF.

The chain employs TRBV18 and TRBJ2-1; TRBD1 is a possible D gene (6 bases). V gave up 6 bases and J gave up 6 bases, with 15 bases separating them. Germline CDR1 KGHSH, CDR2 LQKENI. The CDR3 covers 14 residues. The CDR3 nucleotides read TGTGCCAGCTCCCGGGACACCCCCCGCAATGAGCAGTTCTTC. Its translation is CASSRDTPRNEQFF.

CDR3 nucleotides: TGTGCCAGCAGCATTTGGACCGGGGCGGGGGAGACCCAGTACTTC. This codes for CASSIWTGAGETQYF. The V and J genes are TRBV7-2 and TRBJ2-5, with D possibly matching TRBD2 (6 bases). This CDR3 has 15 amino acids. V dropped 5 bases and J dropped 5 bases, with 18 bases sitting between them. The germline V gene has CDR1 SGHTA and CDR2 FQGNSA.

This chain joins TRBV10-3 and TRBJ2-1; a possible D gene is TRBD1 (6 bases). Germline values: CDR1 ENHRY, CDR2 SYGVKD. The CDR3 length is 13 residues. V lost 8 bases, J lost 7 bases, and 15 bases lay in between. For the CDR3, the DNA is TGTGCCATCGGGGGCGAATCTTATAATGAGCAGTTCTTC. It yields the protein CAIGGESYNEQFF.

The chain has TRBV28 and TRBJ2-3, with D possibly matching TRBD2 (5 bases). V was trimmed by 6 bases and J by 1 base, leaving 11 bases between them. Germline CDR1 and CDR2: MDHEN and SYDVKM. CDR3 length equals 14 residues. CDR3 sequence: CASSLAFGTDTQYF. The DNA for the CDR3 is TGTGCCAGCAGCCTAGCTTTTGGCACAGATACGCAGTATTTT. Complete variable domain (other parts from reference TRBV28 and TRBJ2-3): DVKVTQSSRYLVKRTGEKVFLECVQDMDHENMFWYRQDPGLGLRLIYFSYDVKMKEKGDIPEGYSVSREKKERFSLILESASTNQTSMYLCASSLAFGTDTQYFGPGTRLTVL.

Comments on this clone: At one end, the junction sequence differs from germline, possibly due to a read error. The V gene is TRBV7-9, the J gene TRBJ1-5; a weak D match, TRBD1 (5 bases). The CDR3 is made up of 14 amino acids. CDR1 is SEHNR and CDR2 is FQNEAQ in the germline V gene (reference sequence). The CDR3 reads CSSSSDIQDQPQHF. Here the CDR3 DNA reads TGTTCCAGCAGCTCGGACATACAGGATCAGCCCCAGCATTTT. Full variable domain (remainder filled in from reference TRBV7-9 and TRBJ1-5): DTGVSQNPRHKITKRGQNVTFRCDPISEHNRLYWYRQTLGQGPEFLTYFQNEAQLEKSRLLSDRFSAERPKGSFSTLEIQRTEQGDSAMYLCSSSSDIQDQPQHFGDGTRLSIL.

The chain is built from TRBV10-3 and TRBJ1-1; 9 positions agree with TRBD1. V lost 4 bases to trimming and J lost 1 base; unmatched junction nucleotides: 1. Germline V gene sequence: CDR1 ENHRY, CDR2 SYGVKD. CDR3 size: 14 residues. CDR3: CAISAGQGNTEAFF. CDR3 nucleotides: TGTGCCATCAGTGCGGGACAGGGGAACACTGAAGCTTTCTTT.

The chain couples TRBV18 to TRBJ2-3; no definite D call. V shed 0 bases and J shed 4 bases, with 5 bases lying between them. CDR3 length equals 13 residues. CDR1 and CDR2 (germline): KGHSH, LQKENI. The CDR3: CASSPPSADTQYF. In DNA form, the CDR3 reads TGTGCCAGCTCACCACCCTCCGCAGATACGCAGTATTTT.

The CDR3 here is CASSESEASYGYTF. The CDR3 bases are TGTGCCAGCAGTGAATCGGAGGCGTCCTATGGCTACACCTTC. The chain uses TRBV25-1 and TRBJ1-2; D is uncertain. V dropped 1 base and J dropped 4 bases, with 10 bases sitting between them. CDR1 MGHDK and CDR2 SYGVNS come from the germline V gene. The CDR3 has 14 amino acids.